This T cell receptor beta chain derives from a study of cytomegalovirus exposure and HLA in healthy donors. Study-wide points: In an earlier analysis, in 620 or so donors, most V segments appeared productive either ~90% or ~30% of the time. Indistinguishable V segments, including TRBV6-2 and TRBV6-3, were excluded. In a later analysis, productive TCRs from donors in an Asian-associated ancestry cluster reportedly carried fewer N-insertions than the cohort mean. The listing of 150 or so TCR beta chains classed them as cytomegalovirus-associated.

Germline loops: CDR1 MNHEY, CDR2 SMNVEV (reference sequence). This CDR3 region has 15 residues. With V trimmed by 7 bases and J by 0 bases, 6 bases remained unmatched. A word on this clone: Its antigen is as yet unknown.

Researchers ran the PCR with 60 Vbeta and 13 Jbeta primers. Repertoires were generated with immunoSEQ multiplex PCR, while TCRdb's copy carries only in-frame clones and drops some. This specimen shows about 65,000 clones; the ten leading clones hold more than 15%. Sequencing used PBMCs. The sequence derives from a boy aged 5-17 years in good health and CMV-seronegative. The V and J genes are TRBV27 and TRBJ1-2; 9 nucleotides align to TRBD1. CDR3 region: CASMDRGLANYGYTF. The CDR3 coding sequence is TGTGCCAGCATGGACAGGGGACTAGCTAACTATGGCTACACCTTC.